This is a list of T cell receptor beta chains from one sample in a study of cytomegalovirus exposure and HLA in healthy donors. Method: immunoSEQ multiplex PCR; TCRdb's copy keeps in-frame clones and lacks some. The table records about 130,000 clones, roughly 80% of them present only once. Sequenced sample: PBMCs. The receptors shown here come from a man aged 30 to 45 in good health and CMV-seronegative. The CDR3 runs from the conserved cysteine through the conserved F or W. Each record gives: D gene, clone size, J gene, V gene, CDR3 DNA, CDR3 protein. A D gene is named only where the DNA matches it firmly. The size field is filled for only some rows; it gives once, few, many or a size class.

d_call: TRBD1; clone_size: NA; j_call: TRBJ2-5; v_call: TRBV29-1; cdr3_nt: TGCAGCGTTGAGGAGACAGGGAGCCAGACCCAGTACTTC; cdr3_aa: CSVEETGSQTQYF
d_call: NA; clone_size: NA; j_call: TRBJ2-1; v_call: TRBV6-6; cdr3_nt: TGTGCCAGCAGTTATGAGCGACCCCCGGATGAGCAGTTCTTC; cdr3_aa: CASSYERPPDEQFF
d_call: TRBD1; clone_size: few; j_call: TRBJ2-7; v_call: TRBV7-9; cdr3_nt: TGTGCCAGCACTGAGGGACAGGGGGCCAACGAGCAGTACTTC; cdr3_aa: CASTEGQGANEQYF
d_call: NA; clone_size: NA; j_call: TRBJ1-3; v_call: TRBV9; cdr3_nt: TGTGCCAGCAGCCCCATAATGAGCTCTGGAAACACCATATATTTT; cdr3_aa: CASSPIMSSGNTIYF
d_call: NA; clone_size: once; j_call: TRBJ1-5; v_call: TRBV30; cdr3_nt: TGTGCCTGGAGCAAATTGGGAGGGAGGGGATCGAGCAATCAGCCCCAGCATTTT; cdr3_aa: CAWSKLGGRGSSNQPQHF
d_call: TRBD2; clone_size: NA; j_call: TRBJ2-2; v_call: TRBV7-2; cdr3_nt: TGTGCCAGCAGCTTCGGACTAGCGGGAGGAATACGAGTGTTTTTT; cdr3_aa: CASSFGLAGGIRVFF
d_call: TRBD1; clone_size: NA; j_call: TRBJ2-7; v_call: TRBV2; cdr3_nt: TGTGCCAGCAGGGGGACAGGGGCTTACGAGCAGTACTTC; cdr3_aa: CASRGTGAYEQYF
d_call: TRBD1; clone_size: NA; j_call: TRBJ1-2; v_call: TRBV19; cdr3_nt: TGTGCCAGCGCACTCCGGGACAGGCTTGCTAACTATGGCTACACCTTC; cdr3_aa: CASALRDRLANYGYTF
d_call: NA; clone_size: NA; j_call: TRBJ1-1; v_call: TRBV28; cdr3_nt: TGTGCCAGCAGAGAGAGGGTATTGTCTGAAGCTTTCTTT; cdr3_aa: CASRERVLSEAFF
d_call: NA; clone_size: few; j_call: TRBJ2-7; v_call: TRBV14; cdr3_nt: TGTGCCAGCAGCCAAGCCGGTATTAGCGCAAAGTACGAGCAGTACTTC; cdr3_aa: CASSQAGISAKYEQYF
d_call: NA; clone_size: NA; j_call: TRBJ2-5; v_call: TRBV11-3; cdr3_nt: TGTGCCAGCAGCTTAAATCACCTACAGACCCAGTACTTC; cdr3_aa: CASSLNHLQTQYF
d_call: NA; clone_size: NA; j_call: TRBJ1-4; v_call: TRBV7-2; cdr3_nt: TGTGCCAGCAGCCTCACTTCAGGGGCTTGGGGTGAAAAACTGTTTTTT; cdr3_aa: CASSLTSGAWGEKLFF
d_call: NA; clone_size: NA; j_call: TRBJ1-1; v_call: TRBV7-9; cdr3_nt: TGTGCCAGCAGCTTAGGAGGTAGGACTGAAGCTTTCTTT; cdr3_aa: CASSLGGRTEAFF
d_call: TRBD2; clone_size: NA; j_call: TRBJ2-3; v_call: TRBV30; cdr3_nt: TGTGCCTGGAGAAGGGACTATGTGGCAGATACGCAGTATTTT; cdr3_aa: CAWRRDYVADTQYF
d_call: NA; clone_size: once; j_call: TRBJ1-2; v_call: TRBV29-1; cdr3_nt: TGCAGCGTGGCTGATTGGACAGTCAACTATGGCTACCCCTTC; cdr3_aa: CSVADWTVNYGYPF
d_call: TRBD1; clone_size: NA; j_call: TRBJ2-7; v_call: TRBV6-6; cdr3_nt: TGTGCCAGCAGTTACTCGATGACAGGGTCTTCCTACGAGCAGTACTTC; cdr3_aa: CASSYSMTGSSYEQYF
d_call: TRBD2; clone_size: few; j_call: TRBJ2-5; v_call: TRBV27; cdr3_nt: TGTGCCAGCAGGAAGATGACTAGCGGGAGTGTAGAGACCCAGTACTTC; cdr3_aa: CASRKMTSGSVETQYF
d_call: NA; clone_size: NA; j_call: TRBJ1-1; v_call: TRBV28; cdr3_nt: TGTGCCAGCAGTTTAACAGAAAAAGCTTTCTTT; cdr3_aa: CASSLTEKAFF
d_call: NA; clone_size: NA; j_call: TRBJ1-1; v_call: TRBV5-8; cdr3_nt: TGTGCCAGCGGGGTACCGGGACAAATTCCAACTGAAGCTTTCTTT; cdr3_aa: CASGVPGQIPTEAFF
d_call: TRBD1; clone_size: few; j_call: TRBJ1-1; v_call: TRBV19; cdr3_nt: TGTGCCAGTAGTATAGAGGAGCCAGGGGGAGAAGCTTTCTTT; cdr3_aa: CASSIEEPGGEAFF
d_call: TRBD1; clone_size: once; j_call: TRBJ2-5; v_call: TRBV19; cdr3_nt: TGTGCCAGTAGTATAAGGGGGCGGACAGAGACCCAGTACTTC; cdr3_aa: CASSIRGRTETQYF
d_call: NA; clone_size: NA; j_call: TRBJ2-2; v_call: TRBV12-5; cdr3_nt: TGTGCTAGTGGTTTGGAAGCGGGTGGCGGGGAGCTGTTTTTT; cdr3_aa: CASGLEAGGGELFF
d_call: NA; clone_size: once; j_call: TRBJ2-2; v_call: TRBV10-3; cdr3_nt: TGTGCCATCAGAACCAGTCCCGGGGAGCTGTTTTTT; cdr3_aa: CAIRTSPGELFF
d_call: NA; clone_size: NA; j_call: TRBJ2-5; v_call: TRBV10-1; cdr3_nt: TGCGCCAGCAGTGAGTCGGTAGTGGTGGAGACCCAGTACTTC; cdr3_aa: CASSESVVVETQYF
d_call: TRBD1; clone_size: few; j_call: TRBJ1-5; v_call: TRBV6-1; cdr3_nt: TGTGCCAGCAGTGGAAGCTTCAACAGGGGCCAGCCCCAGAATTTT; cdr3_aa: CASSGSFNRGQPQNF
d_call: TRBD1; clone_size: NA; j_call: TRBJ2-5; v_call: TRBV18; cdr3_nt: TGTGCCAGCTCTCTCACAGGGGAATCGGCCCAGTACTTC; cdr3_aa: CASSLTGESAQYF
d_call: TRBD2; clone_size: NA; j_call: TRBJ2-1; v_call: TRBV19; cdr3_nt: TGTGCCAGTACGTCTGGCTCTAGCGGGAGGGCCGGTAATGAGCAGTTCTTC; cdr3_aa: CASTSGSSGRAGNEQFF
d_call: TRBD2; clone_size: NA; j_call: TRBJ2-1; v_call: TRBV4-3; cdr3_nt: TGCGCCAGCAGCCAAGCTAGCGGGAGCAACAATGAGCAGTTCTTC; cdr3_aa: CASSQASGSNNEQFF
d_call: TRBD1; clone_size: once; j_call: TRBJ1-5; v_call: TRBV4-3; cdr3_nt: TGCGCCAGCAGCCAAGATCGGACAGGGAGTCTGCCCCAGAATTTT; cdr3_aa: CASSQDRTGSLPQNF
d_call: TRBD2; clone_size: NA; j_call: TRBJ2-1; v_call: TRBV5-8; cdr3_nt: TGTGCCAGCAGCCGGGCTAGCGGGAGTGTCAATGAGCAGTTCTTC; cdr3_aa: CASSRASGSVNEQFF
d_call: NA; clone_size: once; j_call: TRBJ1-4; v_call: TRBV7-8; cdr3_nt: TGTGCCAGCAGCTTAGGTCAGGCAACTAATGAAAAACTGTTTTTT; cdr3_aa: CASSLGQATNEKLFF
d_call: TRBD1; clone_size: NA; j_call: TRBJ1-1; v_call: TRBV5-6; cdr3_nt: TGTGCCAGCAGCCCGACGGTAGACAGGGCCACTGAAGCTTTCTTT; cdr3_aa: CASSPTVDRATEAFF
d_call: NA; clone_size: NA; j_call: TRBJ2-7; v_call: TRBV7-9; cdr3_nt: TGTGCCAGCAGCTCTCGGGATGCCTACGAGCAGTACTTC; cdr3_aa: CASSSRDAYEQYF
d_call: NA; clone_size: NA; j_call: TRBJ1-1; v_call: TRBV21-1; cdr3_nt: TGTGCCAGCAGCAAACCCCCCAGGGGAAGACAAGTGGACACTGAAGCTTTCTTT; cdr3_aa: CASSKPPRGRQVDTEAFF
d_call: NA; clone_size: NA; j_call: TRBJ1-2; v_call: TRBV27; cdr3_nt: TGTGCCAGCAGATCCCTTAACTATGGCTACACCTTC; cdr3_aa: CASRSLNYGYTF
d_call: TRBD1; clone_size: NA; j_call: TRBJ2-7; v_call: TRBV6-5; cdr3_nt: TGTGCCAGCAGTACAGGGGTCGCCTACGAGCAGTACTTC; cdr3_aa: CASSTGVAYEQYF
d_call: NA; clone_size: NA; j_call: TRBJ2-3; v_call: TRBV5-6; cdr3_nt: TGTGCCAGCAGCCAAAAAGCCCTGTTTGGGCAGTATTTT; cdr3_aa: CASSQKALFGQYF
d_call: TRBD2; clone_size: few; j_call: TRBJ2-7; v_call: TRBV6-5; cdr3_nt: TGTGCCAGCAGTGGACTAGCGGAGAGCTCCTACGAGCAGTACTTC; cdr3_aa: CASSGLAESSYEQYF
d_call: TRBD1; clone_size: NA; j_call: TRBJ1-2; v_call: TRBV27; cdr3_nt: TGTGCCAGCAGTACCGCAGACAGGGGAAAAGCTAACTATGGCTACACCTTC; cdr3_aa: CASSTADRGKANYGYTF
d_call: TRBD1; clone_size: NA; j_call: TRBJ2-7; v_call: TRBV7-2; cdr3_nt: TGTGCCAGCAGCTTAACGGTTCCCAGGACAGGGGCTTTTTGCGAGCAGTACTTC; cdr3_aa: CASSLTVPRTGAFCEQYF
d_call: NA; clone_size: NA; j_call: TRBJ1-4; v_call: TRBV7-9; cdr3_nt: TGTGCCAGCAGCTTAGGCTATTACGCAACTAATGAAAAACTGTTTTTT; cdr3_aa: CASSLGYYATNEKLFF
d_call: TRBD2; clone_size: NA; j_call: TRBJ2-7; v_call: TRBV28; cdr3_nt: TGTGCCAGCAGTTTGACCCCCGGAGCGGGGGCTTACGAGCAGTACTTC; cdr3_aa: CASSLTPGAGAYEQYF
d_call: NA; clone_size: once; j_call: TRBJ1-1; v_call: TRBV4-1; cdr3_nt: TGCGCCAGCAGAAACGCCATCCGCCAGGCGAACACTGAAGCTTTCTTT; cdr3_aa: CASRNAIRQANTEAFF
d_call: TRBD1; clone_size: NA; j_call: TRBJ1-2; v_call: TRBV2; cdr3_nt: TGTGCCAGCAGTGAAACCGGGACAGATGGCTACACCTTC; cdr3_aa: CASSETGTDGYTF
d_call: NA; clone_size: few; j_call: TRBJ1-2; v_call: TRBV10-3; cdr3_nt: TGTGCCATCAGTGGAATTGACATCAACTATGGCTACACCTTC; cdr3_aa: CAISGIDINYGYTF
d_call: NA; clone_size: NA; j_call: TRBJ2-1; v_call: TRBV9; cdr3_nt: TGTGCCAGCAGCGTACAAGCAGGCGAGCAGTTCTTC; cdr3_aa: CASSVQAGEQFF
d_call: TRBD1; clone_size: once; j_call: TRBJ2-3; v_call: TRBV11-2; cdr3_nt: TGTGCCAGCAGCTCCTACAGGGGGAAGGCAGATACGCAGTATTTT; cdr3_aa: CASSSYRGKADTQYF
d_call: TRBD2; clone_size: NA; j_call: TRBJ2-1; v_call: TRBV19; cdr3_nt: TGTGCCAGTAGTAACCACCGCGGACTAGCGGGAGCCTACAATGAGCAGTTCTTC; cdr3_aa: CASSNHRGLAGAYNEQFF
d_call: TRBD1; clone_size: NA; j_call: TRBJ1-4; v_call: TRBV28; cdr3_nt: TGTGCCAGCAGGGCCTCCGGGACAGTGAATGAAAAACTGTTTTTT; cdr3_aa: CASRASGTVNEKLFF
d_call: TRBD1; clone_size: NA; j_call: TRBJ2-7; v_call: TRBV28; cdr3_nt: TGTGCCAGCAGTTTCAGGGGACAGAGCTCCTACGAGCAGTACTTC; cdr3_aa: CASSFRGQSSYEQYF
d_call: TRBD1; clone_size: NA; j_call: TRBJ1-2; v_call: TRBV6-1; cdr3_nt: TGTGCCAGCAGCCCATACGGACAGGGCAACTATGGCTACACCTTC; cdr3_aa: CASSPYGQGNYGYTF
d_call: NA; clone_size: NA; j_call: TRBJ1-5; v_call: TRBV6-5; cdr3_nt: TGTGCCAGCAGTGACGGTAGCAATCAGCCCCAGAATTTT; cdr3_aa: CASSDGSNQPQNF
d_call: TRBD1; clone_size: NA; j_call: TRBJ2-7; v_call: TRBV5-6; cdr3_nt: TGTGCCAGCAGCTTGACAGGGGAAGGCTACGAGCAGTACTTC; cdr3_aa: CASSLTGEGYEQYF
d_call: NA; clone_size: few; j_call: TRBJ1-1; v_call: TRBV18; cdr3_nt: TGTGCCAGCTCACCAAGGAGGGAGAACACTGAAGCTTTCTTT; cdr3_aa: CASSPRRENTEAFF
d_call: NA; clone_size: NA; j_call: TRBJ2-3; v_call: TRBV20-1; cdr3_nt: TGCAGTGCCCCGGCGGGGAATACGCAGTATTTT; cdr3_aa: CSAPAGNTQYF
d_call: TRBD2; clone_size: NA; j_call: TRBJ2-2; v_call: TRBV13; cdr3_nt: TGTGCCAGCAGCTCGCGGACTAGCGGGACTCGGAACACCGGGGAGCTGTTTTTT; cdr3_aa: CASSSRTSGTRNTGELFF
d_call: TRBD1; clone_size: NA; j_call: TRBJ2-7; v_call: TRBV27; cdr3_nt: TGTGCCAGCAGTTTTCAGGGGGCGGGGTTAAACGAGCAGTACTTC; cdr3_aa: CASSFQGAGLNEQYF
d_call: NA; clone_size: NA; j_call: TRBJ1-1; v_call: TRBV4-3; cdr3_nt: TGCGCCAGCAGCCAAGGTCCCGGGGGAAGCACTGAAGCTTTCTTT; cdr3_aa: CASSQGPGGSTEAFF
d_call: NA; clone_size: once; j_call: TRBJ2-1; v_call: TRBV7-3; cdr3_nt: TGTGCCAGCAGCTTAATTAGCGGCGATGAGCAGTTCTTC; cdr3_aa: CASSLISGDEQFF
d_call: NA; clone_size: NA; j_call: TRBJ1-3; v_call: TRBV29-1; cdr3_nt: TGCAGCGTTAGCCGAGAGACAGTCTCCGGAAACACCATATATTTT; cdr3_aa: CSVSRETVSGNTIYF